These 3 T cell receptor beta chains came from one sample sequenced in a study of blood T cell repertoires in COVID-19. The table came from immunoSEQ multiplex PCR; TCRdb's copy has only in-frame clones and leaves some out. The sample holds 45,000 or so clones, roughly 90% seen once. Sequenced sample: peripheral blood. The receptors were sampled from an elderly woman in a cohort sampled during active or convalescent COVID-19.

The chain is built from TRBV4-3 and TRBJ1-1, with D maybe TRBD1 (5 bases). V was cut by 5 bases and J by 5 bases, with 12 bases left in between. The CDR3 loop spans 13 amino acids. Germline CDR1 LGHNA, CDR2 YSLEER. The CDR3 protein is CASSNRRGTEAFF. DNA for the CDR3: TGCGCCAGCAGCAATAGGAGGGGAACTGAAGCTTTCTTT.

Only one count was recorded for this clone. This chain joins TRBV7-2 and TRBJ1-4, with D perhaps matching TRBD1 (6 bases). Germline CDR1 is SGHTA and CDR2 is FQGNSA. The V and J ends lost 1 base and 14 bases respectively, with 14 bases between them. This CDR3 contains 13 residues. Here the CDR3 DNA reads TGTGCCAGCAGCTTAGTCCCTCCGACAGGCCTGTTTTTT. It is translated as CASSLVPPTGLFF.

The J gene is TRBJ1-2, the V gene TRBV12-3 or TRBV12-4; D possibly corresponds to TRBD1 (5 bases). V was pared by 7 bases and J by 4 bases, with 13 bases between. The CDR3 loop spans 13 amino acids. CDR3 bases: TGTGCCAGCATCCCTTCGGGGGGCTATGGCTACACCTTC. Its protein product is CASIPSGGYGYTF.